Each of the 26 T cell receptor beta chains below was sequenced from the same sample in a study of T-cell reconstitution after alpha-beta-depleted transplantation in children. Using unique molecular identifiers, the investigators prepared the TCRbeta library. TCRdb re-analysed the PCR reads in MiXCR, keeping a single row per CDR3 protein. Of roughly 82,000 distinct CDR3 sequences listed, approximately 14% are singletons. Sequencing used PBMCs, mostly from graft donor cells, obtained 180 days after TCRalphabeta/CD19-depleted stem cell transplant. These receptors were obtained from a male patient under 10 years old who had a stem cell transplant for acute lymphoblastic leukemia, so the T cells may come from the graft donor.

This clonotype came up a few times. CDR3 loop: CAWSVSGLAGVSGNEQFF. DNA for the CDR3: TGTGCCTGGAGTGTATCAGGGCTAGCGGGAGTTAGCGGGAATGAGCAGTTCTTC. The chain uses TRBV30 and TRBJ2-1; 10 bases map to TRBD2. Losses at the gene ends were 0 bases for V and 7 bases for J; bases not matched to a gene: 15. The CDR3 loop spans 18 amino acids. Germline V gives CDR1 GTSNPN, CDR2 SVGIG (reference sequence).

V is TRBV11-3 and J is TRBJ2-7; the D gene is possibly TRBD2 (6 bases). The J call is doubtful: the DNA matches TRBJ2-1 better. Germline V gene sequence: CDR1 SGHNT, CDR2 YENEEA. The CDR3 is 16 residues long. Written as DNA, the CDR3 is TGTGCCAGCAGCTCCTACCCCTTAGCGGTGTACAATGAGCAGTTCTTC. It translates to CASSSYPLAVYNEQFF.

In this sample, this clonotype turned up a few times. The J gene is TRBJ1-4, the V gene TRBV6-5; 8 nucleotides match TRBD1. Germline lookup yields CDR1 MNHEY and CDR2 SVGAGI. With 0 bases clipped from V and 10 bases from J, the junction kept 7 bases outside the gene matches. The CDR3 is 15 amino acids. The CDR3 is CASSYSRTGSIKLFF. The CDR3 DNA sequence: TGTGCCAGCAGTTACTCGCGGACAGGGAGCATAAAACTGTTTTTT.

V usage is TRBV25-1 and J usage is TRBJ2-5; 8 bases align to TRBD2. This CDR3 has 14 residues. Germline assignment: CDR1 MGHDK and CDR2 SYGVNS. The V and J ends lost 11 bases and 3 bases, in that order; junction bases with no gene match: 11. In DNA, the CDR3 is TGTGCCGCAGGGCCGGGACTAGTTAAAGAGACCCAGTACTTC. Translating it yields CAAGPGLVKETQYF.

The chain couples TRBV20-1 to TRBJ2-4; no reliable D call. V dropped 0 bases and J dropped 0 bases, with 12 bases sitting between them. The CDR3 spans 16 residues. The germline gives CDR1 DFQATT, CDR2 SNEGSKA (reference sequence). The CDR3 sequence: CSARDLEGLAKNIQYF. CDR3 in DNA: TGCAGTGCTAGAGATCTAGAAGGGCTAGCCAAAAACATTCAGTACTTC.

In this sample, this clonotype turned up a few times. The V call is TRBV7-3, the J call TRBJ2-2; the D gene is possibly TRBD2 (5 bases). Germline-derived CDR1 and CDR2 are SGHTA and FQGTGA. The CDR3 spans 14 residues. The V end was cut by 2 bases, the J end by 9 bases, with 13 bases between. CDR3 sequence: CASSLLAPPRELFF. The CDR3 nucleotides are TGTGCCAGCAGCTTACTAGCCCCCCCGAGGGAGCTGTTTTTT.

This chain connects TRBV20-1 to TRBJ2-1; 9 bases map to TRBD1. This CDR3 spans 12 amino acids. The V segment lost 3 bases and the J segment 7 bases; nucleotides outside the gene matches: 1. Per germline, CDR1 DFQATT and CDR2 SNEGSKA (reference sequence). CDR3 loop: CSASDRGNEQFF. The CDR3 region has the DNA TGCAGTGCTAGCGACAGGGGGAATGAGCAGTTCTTC.

The CDR3 region is CASSPTDTGRETQYF. The CDR3 DNA sequence: TGTGCCAGCAGTCCCACCGATACAGGGAGAGAGACCCAGTACTTC. This chain connects TRBV7-2 to TRBJ2-5, with D perhaps TRBD1 (6 bases). This CDR3 comprises 15 residues. Per the germline V gene, CDR1 is SGHTA and CDR2 is FQGNSA. V lost 6 bases and J lost 4, with 18 bases in between.

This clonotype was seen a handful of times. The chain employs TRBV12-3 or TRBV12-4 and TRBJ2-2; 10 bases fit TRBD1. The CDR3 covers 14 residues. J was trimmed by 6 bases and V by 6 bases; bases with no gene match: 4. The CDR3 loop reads CASSRTGGSGELFF. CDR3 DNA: TGTGCCAGCAGCCGGACAGGGGGATCCGGGGAGCTGTTTTTT.

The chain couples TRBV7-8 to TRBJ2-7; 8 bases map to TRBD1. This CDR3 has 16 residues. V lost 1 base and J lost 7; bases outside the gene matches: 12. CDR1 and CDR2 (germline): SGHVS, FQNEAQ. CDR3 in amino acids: CASSLGDRMIRGEQYF. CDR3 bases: TGTGCCAGCAGCTTAGGGGACAGGATGATTAGGGGAGAGCAGTACTTC. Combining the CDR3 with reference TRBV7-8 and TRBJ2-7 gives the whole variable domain GAGVSQSPRYKVAKRGQDVALRCDPISGHVSLFWYQQALGQGPEFLTYFQNEAQLDKSGLPSDRFFAERPEGSVSTLKIQRTQQEDSAVYLCASSLGDRMIRGEQYFGPGTRLTVT.

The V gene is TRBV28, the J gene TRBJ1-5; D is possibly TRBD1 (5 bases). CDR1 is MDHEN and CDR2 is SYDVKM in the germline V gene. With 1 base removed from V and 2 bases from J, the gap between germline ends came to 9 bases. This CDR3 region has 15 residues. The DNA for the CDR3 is TGTGCCAGCAGTTTATCCCAGGGTGGCAATCAGCCCCAGCATTTT. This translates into CASSLSQGGNQPQHF.

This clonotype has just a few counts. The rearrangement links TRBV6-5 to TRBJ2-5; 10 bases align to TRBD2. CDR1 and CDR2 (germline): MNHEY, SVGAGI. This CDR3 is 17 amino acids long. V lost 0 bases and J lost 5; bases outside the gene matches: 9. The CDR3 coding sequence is TGTGCCAGCAGTTACTCACAGCGGGGGGGCCGGGAGGAGACCCAGTACTTC. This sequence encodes CASSYSQRGGREETQYF.

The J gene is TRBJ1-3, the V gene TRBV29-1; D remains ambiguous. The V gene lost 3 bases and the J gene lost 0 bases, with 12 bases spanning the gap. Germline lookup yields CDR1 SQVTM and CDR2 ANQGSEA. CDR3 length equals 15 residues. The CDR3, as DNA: TGCAGCGTTGAGATGCGACTAAGCTCTGGAAACACCATATATTTT. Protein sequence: CSVEMRLSSGNTIYF.

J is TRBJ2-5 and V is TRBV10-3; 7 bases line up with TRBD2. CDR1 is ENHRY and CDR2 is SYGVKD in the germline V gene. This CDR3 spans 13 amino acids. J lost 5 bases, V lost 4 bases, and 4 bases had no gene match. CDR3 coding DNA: TGTGCCATCAGTGCCCCAGCGGGGGAGACCCAGTACTTC. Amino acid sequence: CAISAPAGETQYF.

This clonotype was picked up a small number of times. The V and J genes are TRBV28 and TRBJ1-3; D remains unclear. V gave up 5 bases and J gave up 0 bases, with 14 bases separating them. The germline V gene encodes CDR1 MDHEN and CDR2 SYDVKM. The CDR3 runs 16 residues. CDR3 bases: TGTGCCAGCAGTCCGACCGGACGGAGCTCTGGAAACACCATATATTTT. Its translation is CASSPTGRSSGNTIYF.

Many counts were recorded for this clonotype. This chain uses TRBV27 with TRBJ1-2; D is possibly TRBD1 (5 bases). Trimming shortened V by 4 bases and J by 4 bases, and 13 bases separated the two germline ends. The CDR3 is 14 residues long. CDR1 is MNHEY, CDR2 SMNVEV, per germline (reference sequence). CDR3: CASSYLTGGYGYTF. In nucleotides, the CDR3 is TGTGCCAGCAGTTACCTTACAGGAGGCTATGGCTACACCTTC.

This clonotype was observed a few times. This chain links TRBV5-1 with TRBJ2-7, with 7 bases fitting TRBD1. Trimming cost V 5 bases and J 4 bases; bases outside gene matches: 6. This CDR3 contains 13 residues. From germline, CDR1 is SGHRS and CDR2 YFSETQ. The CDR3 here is CASRWDRVYEQYF. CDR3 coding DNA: TGCGCCAGCAGGTGGGACAGAGTTTACGAGCAGTACTTC.

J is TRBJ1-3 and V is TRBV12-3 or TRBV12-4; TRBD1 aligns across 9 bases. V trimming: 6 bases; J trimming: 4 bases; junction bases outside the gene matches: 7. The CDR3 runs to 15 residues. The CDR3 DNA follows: TGTGCCAGCAGCTCCGGACAGGGGATAGGAAACACCATATATTTT. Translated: CASSSGQGIGNTIYF.

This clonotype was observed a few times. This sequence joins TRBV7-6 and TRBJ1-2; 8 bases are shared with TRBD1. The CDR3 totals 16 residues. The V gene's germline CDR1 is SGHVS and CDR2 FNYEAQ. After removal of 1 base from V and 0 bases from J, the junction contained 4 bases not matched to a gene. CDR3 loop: CASSLGGTGPNYGYTF. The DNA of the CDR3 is TGTGCCAGCAGCTTAGGTGGGACAGGACCTAACTATGGCTACACCTTC.

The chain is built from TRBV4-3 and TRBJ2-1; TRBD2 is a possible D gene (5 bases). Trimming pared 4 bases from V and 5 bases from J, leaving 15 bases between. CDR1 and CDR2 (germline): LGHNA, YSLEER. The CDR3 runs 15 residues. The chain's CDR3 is CASSPRVGVNNEQFF. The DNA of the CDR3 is TGCGCCAGCAGCCCCCGGGTCGGGGTAAACAATGAGCAGTTCTTC.

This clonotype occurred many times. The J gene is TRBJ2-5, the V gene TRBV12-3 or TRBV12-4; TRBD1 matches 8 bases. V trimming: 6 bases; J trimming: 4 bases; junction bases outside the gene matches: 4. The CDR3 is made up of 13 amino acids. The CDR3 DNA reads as TGTGCCAGCAGCGCAGGGGGCGCAGAGACCCAGTACTTC. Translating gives CASSAGGAETQYF.

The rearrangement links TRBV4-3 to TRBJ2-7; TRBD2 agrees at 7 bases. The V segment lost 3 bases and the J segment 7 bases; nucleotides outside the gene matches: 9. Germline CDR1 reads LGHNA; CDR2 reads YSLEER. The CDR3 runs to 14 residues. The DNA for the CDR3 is TGCGCCAGCAGCCAGGCGGGAGCAATAGGAGAGCAGTACTTC. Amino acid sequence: CASSQAGAIGEQYF.

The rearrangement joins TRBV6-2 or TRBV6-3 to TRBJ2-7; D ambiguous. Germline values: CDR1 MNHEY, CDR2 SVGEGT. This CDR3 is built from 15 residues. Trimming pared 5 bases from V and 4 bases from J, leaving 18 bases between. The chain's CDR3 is CASSPGGRIMYEQYF. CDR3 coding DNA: TGTGCCAGCAGTCCAGGCGGACGGATAATGTACGAGCAGTACTTC.

The CDR3 loop is CASSPGSGGSYEQYF. The CDR3 DNA sequence: TGTGCCAGCTCACCAGGGTCAGGCGGGTCCTACGAGCAGTACTTC. The chain carries TRBV18 and TRBJ2-7; a weak D match, TRBD2 (5 bases). Trimming shortened V by 2 bases and J by 1 base, and 12 bases separated the two germline ends. The CDR3 spans 15 residues. The germline V gene has CDR1 KGHSH and CDR2 LQKENI. Full variable domain (outside the CDR3, taken from reference TRBV18 and TRBJ2-7): NAGVMQNPRHLVRRRGQEARLRCSPMKGHSHVYWYRQLPEEGLKFMVYLQKENIIDESGMPKERFSAEFPKEGPSILRIQQVVRGDSAAYFCASSPGSGGSYEQYFGPGTRLTVT.

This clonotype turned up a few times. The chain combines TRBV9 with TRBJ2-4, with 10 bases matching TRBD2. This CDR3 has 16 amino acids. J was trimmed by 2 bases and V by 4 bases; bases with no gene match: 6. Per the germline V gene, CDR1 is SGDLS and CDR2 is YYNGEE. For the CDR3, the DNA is TGTGCCAGCAGCATATCTAGCGGGAGTCCCAAAAACATTCAGTACTTC. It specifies CASSISSGSPKNIQYF.

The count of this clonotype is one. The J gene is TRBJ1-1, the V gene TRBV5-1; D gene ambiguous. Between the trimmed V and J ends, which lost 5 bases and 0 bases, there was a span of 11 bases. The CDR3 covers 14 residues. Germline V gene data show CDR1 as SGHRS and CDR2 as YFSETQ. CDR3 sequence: CASRSLGMNTEAFF. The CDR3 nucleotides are TGCGCCAGCAGATCGCTCGGCATGAACACTGAAGCTTTCTTT.